This paragraph reports one T cell receptor (beta chain). V gave up 2 bases and J gave up 2 bases, with 13 bases separating them. Germline assignment: CDR1 MDHEN and CDR2 SYDVKM. This CDR3 contains 16 residues. This sample is part of a study of PD-1 blockade in classical Hodgkin lymphoma. Sequencing used immunoSEQ multiplex PCR; TCRdb keeps in-frame clones, though not all of them. This sample has 2,000 or so clones, with 70% to 85% found just once. Autologous stem cell transplantation was followed by relapse in every patient, and brentuximab vedotin exposure varied. From thawed PBMCs, magnetic negative selection was used to isolate the CD8+ T cells.

The sequencing used CD8+ T cells from blood, collected at baseline. This sequence was found in a human donor with classical Hodgkin lymphoma. V usage is TRBV28 and J usage is TRBJ1-5, with a weak D call TRBD1 (5 bases). DNA for the CDR3: TGTGCCAGCAGTTTACCTCCGAGAGGGGGCAATCAGCCCCAGCATTTT. Protein sequence: CASSLPPRGGNQPQHF.